This T cell receptor beta chain stems from a study of neoadjuvant anti-PD-1 for oral cavity cancer. About the study: Patients without progression got a fourth dose around day 43.

Study-level findings and limits: After neoadjuvant nivolumab, PBMC T cell clonality was significantly higher in non-responders than responders.

A word on this clone: The antigen remains unidentified.

Most PBMC samples had about 520 ng input DNA in six replicates. Assay: immunoSEQ multiplex PCR; the TCRdb copy retains only in-frame clones and omits some. Among about 7,900 clones listed, 62% were seen once. The CDR3 has 17 amino acids. Per germline, CDR1 LGHNA and CDR2 YNFKEQ. Time point given: after neoadjuvant nivolumab, at surgical resection. The chain combines TRBV4-2 with TRBJ2-5, with TRBD2 as a possible D gene (7 bases). The closer fit of TRBJ2-7 to the DNA end suggests the J call may be wrong. This sequence was found in a person between 35 and 79 years old with oral cavity squamous cell carcinoma. The sample consisted of PBMCs, taken after nivolumab (anti-PD-1) treatment. CDR3 loop: CASSQDRGGHLSYEQYF. The CDR3 nucleotides are TGTGCCAGCAGCCAAGATAGGGGGGGGCACCTCTCCTACGAGCAGTACTTC.